A selection of T cell receptor beta chains follows, all from one sample in a study of T cell clonotyping in hematopoietic cell transplantation. Clones were sequenced by immunoSEQ multiplex PCR, and TCRdb holds only the in-frame ones, with some missing. Of about 41,000 clones in the sample, roughly 96% are singletons; the top ten hold almost 0.95%. Sample: peripheral blood mononuclear cells. These receptors were obtained from a man aged 25 to 45 in good health. Some clones in this sample may be carry-over from other donors' samples. Each CDR3 is given with its conserved first and last residue. D genes are given only for firm matches. Rows may omit the clone size; those that give it use once, few, many or a size class.

D: -; size: -; V: TRBV30; J: TRBJ2-7; DNA: TGTGCCTGGAGTGTAGGGCAGTTCTACGAGCAGTACTTC; CDR3: CAWSVGQFYEQYF
D: TRBD1; size: -; V: TRBV4-3; J: TRBJ2-7; DNA: TGCGCCAGCAGCCAGTTCCCGGGACAGGGATCCTACGAGCAGTACTTC; CDR3: CASSQFPGQGSYEQYF
D: TRBD1; size: -; V: TRBV5-1; J: TRBJ1-1; DNA: TGCGCCAGCAGCGGACAGGGTAGGGGCACTGAAGCTTTCTTT; CDR3: CASSGQGRGTEAFF
D: TRBD2; size: -; V: TRBV30; J: TRBJ2-3; DNA: TGTGCCTGGAGTGATCCCCTAGCGGGAGGGGTAGATACGCAGTATTTT; CDR3: CAWSDPLAGGVDTQYF
D: -; size: once; V: TRBV11-3; J: TRBJ2-7; DNA: TGTGCCAGCAGCTCACACGGACAGAACGAGCAGTACTTC; CDR3: CASSSHGQNEQYF
D: -; size: -; V: TRBV7-3; J: TRBJ2-3; DNA: TGTGCCAGCAGCTTACAGTCAGCAGATACGCAGTATTTT; CDR3: CASSLQSADTQYF
D: -; size: -; V: TRBV4-2; J: TRBJ2-1; DNA: TGTGCCAGCAGCCAAGGGTACTACCCCAATGAGCAGTTCTTC; CDR3: CASSQGYYPNEQFF
D: TRBD2; size: -; V: TRBV7-2; J: TRBJ2-5; DNA: TGTGCCAGCAGCTTATTAGCGGGAGGGCGTGAGACCCAGTACTTC; CDR3: CASSLLAGGRETQYF
D: TRBD1; size: -; V: TRBV5-1; J: TRBJ1-1; DNA: TGCGCCAGCAGCTTTGGGACAGGGGCGGGGACTGAAGCTTTCTTT; CDR3: CASSFGTGAGTEAFF
D: -; size: once; V: TRBV6-6; J: TRBJ1-1; DNA: TGTGCCAGCAGTTACTTAACAGGATTGAACACTGAAGCTTTCTTT; CDR3: CASSYLTGLNTEAFF
D: -; size: -; V: TRBV4-2; J: TRBJ2-1; DNA: TGTGCCAGCAGCCAAGGGGGTTACAATGAGCAGTTCTTC; CDR3: CASSQGGYNEQFF
D: -; size: -; V: TRBV30; J: TRBJ1-1; DNA: TGTGCCTGGAGCGCACGTGTTTCTGGTGAAGCTTTCTTT; CDR3: CAWSARVSGEAFF
D: TRBD1; size: -; V: TRBV6-1; J: TRBJ1-5; DNA: TGTGCCAGCGGACGGACAGGGGGGAATCAGCCCCAGCATTTT; CDR3: CASGRTGGNQPQHF
D: -; size: -; V: TRBV27; J: TRBJ2-7; DNA: TGTGCCAGCAGTTCCGGGAGATTTGACGAGCAGTACTTC; CDR3: CASSSGRFDEQYF
D: -; size: -; V: TRBV5-8; J: TRBJ2-1; DNA: TGTGCCAGCAGCCCGACCGGACCCAGATACGATGAGCAGTTCTTC; CDR3: CASSPTGPRYDEQFF
D: TRBD1; size: -; V: TRBV9; J: TRBJ1-2; DNA: TGTGCCAGCAGCGAGGGGCCTTTTTCCGGGACAGCCTATGGCTACACCTTC; CDR3: CASSEGPFSGTAYGYTF
D: -; size: -; V: TRBV7-9; J: TRBJ2-3; DNA: TGTGCCAGCAGCCCCGAGACCCCCACAGATACGCAGTATTTT; CDR3: CASSPETPTDTQYF
D: -; size: -; V: TRBV7-3; J: TRBJ1-1; DNA: TGTGCCAGCAGCCCCGAGGGGGGATGGAGTGAAGCTTTCTTT; CDR3: CASSPEGGWSEAFF
D: -; size: once; V: TRBV11-1; J: TRBJ2-5; DNA: TGTGCCAGCAGCTTAGAGAGACTGGTAGCAGAGACCCAGTACTTC; CDR3: CASSLERLVAETQYF
D: TRBD1; size: -; V: TRBV19; J: TRBJ1-1; DNA: TGTGCCAGTAGTGGGACAGGGGGCGTGTTGGGCACTGAAGCTTTCTTT; CDR3: CASSGTGGVLGTEAFF
D: -; size: -; V: TRBV27; J: TRBJ2-7; DNA: TGTGCCAGCGGATTGTACCGCTACGAGCAGTACTTC; CDR3: CASGLYRYEQYF
D: TRBD1; size: -; V: TRBV30; J: TRBJ2-1; DNA: TGTGCCTGGGGAGTCTGGACAGGGCGCAATGAGCAGTTCTTC; CDR3: CAWGVWTGRNEQFF
D: TRBD1; size: once; V: TRBV10-3; J: TRBJ2-1; DNA: TGTGCCATCAGTGCTCTCGGACAGGAGTACAATGAGCAGTTCTTC; CDR3: CAISALGQEYNEQFF
D: -; size: -; V: TRBV7-2; J: TRBJ2-7; DNA: TGTGCCAGCAGCTCAAAAAGTGGCAGCATTTACGAGCAGTACTTC; CDR3: CASSSKSGSIYEQYF
D: -; size: -; V: TRBV15; J: TRBJ2-7; DNA: TGTGCCACCAGCAGAGAAATAGGGCCCGAGCAGTACTTC; CDR3: CATSREIGPEQYF
D: -; size: -; V: TRBV11-2; J: TRBJ2-2; DNA: TGTGCCAGCAGCTTAGATAACGGGTTGCTGTTTTTT; CDR3: CASSLDNGLLFF
D: -; size: -; V: TRBV19; J: TRBJ1-4; DNA: TGTGCCAGTAGCAACCTCAAGGACGGCACTAATGAAAAACTGTTTTTT; CDR3: CASSNLKDGTNEKLFF
D: -; size: -; V: TRBV7-2; J: TRBJ1-5; DNA: TGTGCCAGCAGCTTTTCGACAGGTAGCAATCAGCCCCAGCATTTT; CDR3: CASSFSTGSNQPQHF
D: TRBD2; size: -; V: TRBV15; J: TRBJ2-7; DNA: TGTGCCACCAGCAGAGATTCCAGCGGGAGGACCCCCTTAGCGTACGAGCAGTACTTC; CDR3: CATSRDSSGRTPLAYEQYF
D: -; size: -; V: TRBV5-6; J: TRBJ2-3; DNA: TGTGCCAGCAGCTTGTGGGTTTGGGGATTAAGCACAGATACGCAGTATTTT; CDR3: CASSLWVWGLSTDTQYF
D: -; size: -; V: TRBV6-5; J: TRBJ2-5; DNA: TGTGCCAGTGGTCGGACATTGCAAGAGACCCAGTACTTC; CDR3: CASGRTLQETQYF